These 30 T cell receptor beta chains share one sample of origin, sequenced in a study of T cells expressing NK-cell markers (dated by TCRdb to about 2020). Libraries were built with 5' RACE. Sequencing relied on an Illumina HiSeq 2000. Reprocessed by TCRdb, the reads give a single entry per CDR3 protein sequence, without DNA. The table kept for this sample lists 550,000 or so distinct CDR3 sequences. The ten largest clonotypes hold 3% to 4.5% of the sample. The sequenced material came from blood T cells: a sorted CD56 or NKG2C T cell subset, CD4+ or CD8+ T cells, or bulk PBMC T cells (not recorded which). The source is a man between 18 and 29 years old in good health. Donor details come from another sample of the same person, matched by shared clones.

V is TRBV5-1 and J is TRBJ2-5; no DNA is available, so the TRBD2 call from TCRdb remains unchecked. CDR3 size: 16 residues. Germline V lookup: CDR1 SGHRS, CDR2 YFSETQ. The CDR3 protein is CASSPRLGSSFETQYF.

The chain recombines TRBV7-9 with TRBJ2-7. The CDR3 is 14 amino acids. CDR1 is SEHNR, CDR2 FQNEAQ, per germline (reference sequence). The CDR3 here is CASSLAGVLDEQYF.

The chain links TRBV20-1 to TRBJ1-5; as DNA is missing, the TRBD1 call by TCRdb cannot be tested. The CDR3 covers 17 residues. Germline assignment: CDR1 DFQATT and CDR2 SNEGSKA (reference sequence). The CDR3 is CSASAGRYGANNQPQHF.

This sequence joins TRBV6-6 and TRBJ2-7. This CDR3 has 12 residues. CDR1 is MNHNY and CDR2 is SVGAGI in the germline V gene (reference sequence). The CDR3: CASSIRMDEQYF.

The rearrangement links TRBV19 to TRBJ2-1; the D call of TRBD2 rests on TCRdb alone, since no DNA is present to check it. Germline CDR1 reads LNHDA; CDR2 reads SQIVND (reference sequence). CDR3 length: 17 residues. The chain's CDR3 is CASRMAAGLAGINEQFF.

Here the CDR3 reads CASSSSGTPKGEKLFF. The rearrangement uses TRBV12-3 or TRBV12-4 and TRBJ1-4; without DNA, the TCRdb call of TRBD1 cannot be checked. The CDR3 extends over 16 amino acids.

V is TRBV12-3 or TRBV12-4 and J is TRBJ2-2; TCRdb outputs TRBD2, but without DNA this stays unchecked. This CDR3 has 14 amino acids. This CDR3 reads CASQVPPQLTELFF.

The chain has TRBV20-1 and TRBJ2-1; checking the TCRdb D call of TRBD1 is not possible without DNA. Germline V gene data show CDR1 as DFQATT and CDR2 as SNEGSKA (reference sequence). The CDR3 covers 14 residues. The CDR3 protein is CSARSPGKKNEQFF.

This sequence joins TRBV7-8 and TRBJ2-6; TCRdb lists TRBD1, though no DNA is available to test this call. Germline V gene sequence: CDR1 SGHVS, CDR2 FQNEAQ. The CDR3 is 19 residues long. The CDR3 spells CASSLARDRVDSGANVLTF.

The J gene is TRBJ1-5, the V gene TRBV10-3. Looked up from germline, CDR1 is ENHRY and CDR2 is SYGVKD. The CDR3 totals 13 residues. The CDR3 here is CAISAGDSQPQHF.

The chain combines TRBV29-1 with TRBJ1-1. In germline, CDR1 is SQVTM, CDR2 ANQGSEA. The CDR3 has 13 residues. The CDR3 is CSVVGGERAKAFF.

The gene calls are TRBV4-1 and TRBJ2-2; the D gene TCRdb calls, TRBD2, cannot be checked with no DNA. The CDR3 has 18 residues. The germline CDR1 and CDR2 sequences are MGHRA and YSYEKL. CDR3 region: CASSQDRRELRNTGELFF.

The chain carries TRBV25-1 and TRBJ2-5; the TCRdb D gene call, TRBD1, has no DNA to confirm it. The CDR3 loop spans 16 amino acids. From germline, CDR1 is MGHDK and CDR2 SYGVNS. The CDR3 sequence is CASSGGQGGIQETQYF.

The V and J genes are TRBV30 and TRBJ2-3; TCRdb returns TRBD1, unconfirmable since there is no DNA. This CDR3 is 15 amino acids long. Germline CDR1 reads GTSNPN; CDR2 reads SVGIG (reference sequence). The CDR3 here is CAWHQQGSSPDTQYF.

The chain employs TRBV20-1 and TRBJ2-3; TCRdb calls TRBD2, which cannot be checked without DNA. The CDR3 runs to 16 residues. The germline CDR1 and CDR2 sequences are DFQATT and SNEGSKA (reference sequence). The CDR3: CSAREWGRAGTDTQYF.

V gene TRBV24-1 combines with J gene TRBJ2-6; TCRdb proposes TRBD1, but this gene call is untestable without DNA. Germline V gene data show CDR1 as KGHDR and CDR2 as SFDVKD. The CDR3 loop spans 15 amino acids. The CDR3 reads CATQQGASGANVLTF.

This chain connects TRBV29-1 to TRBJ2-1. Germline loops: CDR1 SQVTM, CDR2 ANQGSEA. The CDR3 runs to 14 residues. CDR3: CSVALTSSYNEQFF.

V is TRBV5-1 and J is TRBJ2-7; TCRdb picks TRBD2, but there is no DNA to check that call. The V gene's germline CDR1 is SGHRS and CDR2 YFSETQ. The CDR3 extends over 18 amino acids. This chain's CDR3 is CASSWGLAGGSTSYEQYF.

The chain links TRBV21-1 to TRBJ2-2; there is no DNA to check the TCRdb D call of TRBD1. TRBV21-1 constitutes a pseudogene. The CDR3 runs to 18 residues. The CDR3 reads CASSTKPGTMLNTGELFF.

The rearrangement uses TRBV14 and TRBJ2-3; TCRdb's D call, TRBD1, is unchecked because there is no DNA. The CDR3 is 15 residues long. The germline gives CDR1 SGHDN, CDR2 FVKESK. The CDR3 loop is CASSQGGARGDTQYF.

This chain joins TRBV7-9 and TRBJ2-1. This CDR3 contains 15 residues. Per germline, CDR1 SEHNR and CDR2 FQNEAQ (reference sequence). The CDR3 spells CASSFSFSSGHEQFF.

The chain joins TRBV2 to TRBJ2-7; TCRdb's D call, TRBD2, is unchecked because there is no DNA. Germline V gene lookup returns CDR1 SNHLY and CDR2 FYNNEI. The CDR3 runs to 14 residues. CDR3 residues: CASSELQREYEQYF.

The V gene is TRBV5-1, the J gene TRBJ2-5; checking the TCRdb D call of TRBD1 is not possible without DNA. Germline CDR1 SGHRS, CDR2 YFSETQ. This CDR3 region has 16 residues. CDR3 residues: CASSLVTGRYQETQYF.

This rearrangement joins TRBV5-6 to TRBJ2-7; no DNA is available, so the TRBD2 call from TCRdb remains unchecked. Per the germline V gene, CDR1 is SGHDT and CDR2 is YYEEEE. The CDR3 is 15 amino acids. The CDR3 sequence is CASSHLQGPLYEQYF.

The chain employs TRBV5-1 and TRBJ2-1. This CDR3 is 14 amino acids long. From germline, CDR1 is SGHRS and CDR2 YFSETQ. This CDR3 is CASSLSRLDNEQFF. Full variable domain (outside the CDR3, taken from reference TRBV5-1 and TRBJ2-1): KAGVTQTPRYLIKTRGQQVTLSCSPISGHRSVSWYQQTPGQGLQFLFEYFSETQRNKGNFPGRFSGRQFSNSRSEMNVSTLELGDSALYLCASSLSRLDNEQFFGPGTRLTVL.

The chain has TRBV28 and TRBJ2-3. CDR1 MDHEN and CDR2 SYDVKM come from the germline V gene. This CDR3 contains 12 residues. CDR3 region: CASTSNRDTQYF. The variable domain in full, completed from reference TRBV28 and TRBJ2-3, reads DVKVTQSSRYLVKRTGEKVFLECVQDMDHENMFWYRQDPGLGLRLIYFSYDVKMKEKGDIPEGYSVSREKKERFSLILESASTNQTSMYLCASTSNRDTQYFGPGTRLTVL.

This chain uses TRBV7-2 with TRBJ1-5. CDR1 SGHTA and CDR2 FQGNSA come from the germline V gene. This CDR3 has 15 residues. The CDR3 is CASSLGPGPNQPQHF.

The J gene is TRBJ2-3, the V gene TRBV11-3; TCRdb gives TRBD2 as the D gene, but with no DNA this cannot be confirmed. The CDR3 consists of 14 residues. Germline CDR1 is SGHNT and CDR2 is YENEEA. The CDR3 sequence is CASSLAALADTQYF. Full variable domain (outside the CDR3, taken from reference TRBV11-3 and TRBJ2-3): EAGVVQSPRYKIIEKKQPVAFWCNPISGHNTLYWYLQNLGQGPELLIRYENEEAVDDSQLPKDRFSAERLKGVDSTLKIQPAELGDSAVYLCASSLAALADTQYFGPGTRLTVL.

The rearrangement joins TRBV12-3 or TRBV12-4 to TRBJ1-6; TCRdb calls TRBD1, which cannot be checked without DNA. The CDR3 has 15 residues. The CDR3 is CASRTGGLSNSPLHF.

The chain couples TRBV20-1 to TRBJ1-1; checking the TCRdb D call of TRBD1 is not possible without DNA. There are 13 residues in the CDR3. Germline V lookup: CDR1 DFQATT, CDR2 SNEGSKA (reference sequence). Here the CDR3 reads CSANREIRGEAFF.